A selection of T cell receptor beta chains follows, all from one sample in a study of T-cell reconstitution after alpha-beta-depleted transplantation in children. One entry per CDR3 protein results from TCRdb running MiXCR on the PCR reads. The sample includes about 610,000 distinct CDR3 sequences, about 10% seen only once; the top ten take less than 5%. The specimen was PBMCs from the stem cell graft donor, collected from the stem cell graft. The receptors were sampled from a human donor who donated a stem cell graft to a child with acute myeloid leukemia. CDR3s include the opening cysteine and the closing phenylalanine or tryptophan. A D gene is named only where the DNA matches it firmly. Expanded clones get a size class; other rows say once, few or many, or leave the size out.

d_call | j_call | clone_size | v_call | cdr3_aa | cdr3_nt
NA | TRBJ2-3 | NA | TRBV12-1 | CASRLNHPGTSFDFSTDTQYF | TGTGCCAGCAGGTTAAACCATCCCGGGACTAGTTTCGACTTTAGCACAGATACGCAGTATTTT
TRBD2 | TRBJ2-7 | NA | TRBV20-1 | CSAPTSVSSYEQYF | TGCAGTGCTCCAACTAGCGTCAGCTCCTACGAGCAGTACTTC
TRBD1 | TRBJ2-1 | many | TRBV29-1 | CSVLFYSGQGTNEQFF | TGCAGCGTTCTATTTTATTCGGGACAGGGTACGAATGAGCAGTTCTTC
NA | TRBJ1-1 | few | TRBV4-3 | CASSQDRGQFLESFF | TGCGCCAGCAGCCAAGATAGAGGACAGTTTTTGGAATCTTTCTTT
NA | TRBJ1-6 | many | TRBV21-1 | CASSKRVGVGFRPGGESPLHF | TGTGCCAGCAGCAAAAGGGTAGGGGTAGGTTTTCGTCCGGGGGGAGAGTCACCCCTCCACTTT
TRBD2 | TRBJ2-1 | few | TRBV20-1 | CSAFPSTSGVYNEQFF | TGCAGTGCTTTCCCATCTACTAGCGGGGTCTACAATGAGCAGTTCTTC
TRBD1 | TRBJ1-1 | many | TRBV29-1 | CSAGQGDTEAFF | TGCAGTGCGGGACAGGGAGACACTGAAGCTTTCTTT
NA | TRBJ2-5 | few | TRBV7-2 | CASSLSRSVQETQYF | TGTGCCAGCAGCTTAAGCAGAAGCGTCCAAGAGACCCAGTACTTC
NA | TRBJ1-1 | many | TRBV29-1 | CSVEPPGSHEAFF | TGCAGCGTTGAACCCCCCGGGAGTCACGAAGCTTTCTTT
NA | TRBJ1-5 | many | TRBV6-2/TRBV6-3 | CASWDSNQPQHF | TGTGCCAGCTGGGACAGCAATCAGCCCCAGCATTTT
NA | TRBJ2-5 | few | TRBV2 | CASSPPGSETQYF | TGTGCCAGCAGTCCTCCCGGCTCTGAGACCCAGTACTTC
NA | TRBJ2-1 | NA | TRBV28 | CASSSRDTIYNEQFF | TGTGCCAGCAGTTCTCGGGACACAATTTACAATGAGCAGTTCTTC
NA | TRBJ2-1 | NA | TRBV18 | CASSSTGGDNEQFF | TGTGCCAGCTCAAGTACAGGGGGGGACAATGAGCAGTTCTTC
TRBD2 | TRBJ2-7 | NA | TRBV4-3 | CASSPVLAGHSYEQYF | TGCGCCAGCAGCCCAGTACTAGCGGGCCACTCCTACGAGCAGTACTTC
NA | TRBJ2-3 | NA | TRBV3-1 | CASSQVPRGSDTQYF | TGTGCCAGCAGCCAAGTTCCCCGCGGATCAGATACGCAGTATTTT
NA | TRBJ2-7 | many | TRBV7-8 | CASSLRSSYAYEQYF | TGTGCCAGCAGCTTACGGTCTAGTTACGCCTACGAGCAGTACTTC
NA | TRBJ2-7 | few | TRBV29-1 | CTIRGEGYEQYF | TGCACCATAAGAGGGGAAGGCTACGAGCAGTACTTC
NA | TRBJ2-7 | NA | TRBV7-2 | CASSTHTYEQYF | TGTGCCAGCAGCACCCATACCTACGAGCAGTACTTC
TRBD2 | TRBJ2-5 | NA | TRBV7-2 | CASRNRLAGSQETQYF | TGTGCCAGCAGAAACAGACTAGCAGGAAGCCAAGAGACCCAGTACTTC
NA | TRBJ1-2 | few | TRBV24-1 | CATSDSLGGDYGYTF | TGTGCCACCAGTGATTCCCTGGGAGGGGACTATGGCTACACCTTC
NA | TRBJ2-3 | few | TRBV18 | CASSPLAPDTQYF | TGTGCCAGCTCACCACTAGCCCCAGATACGCAGTATTTT
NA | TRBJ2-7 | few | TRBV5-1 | CASRIGGGGSYEQYF | TGCGCCAGCAGGATCGGGGGAGGGGGATCTTACGAGCAGTACTTC
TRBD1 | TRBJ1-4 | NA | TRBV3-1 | CASSQATGREEKLFF | TGTGCCAGCAGCCAAGCGACAGGGCGGGAGGAAAAACTGTTTTTT
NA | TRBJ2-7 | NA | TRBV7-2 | CASSLNSPYEQYF | TGTGCCAGCAGCTTAAACTCCCCCTACGAGCAGTACTTC
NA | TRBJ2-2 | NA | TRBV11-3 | CASSPAMNTGELFF | TGTGCCAGCAGCCCGGCTATGAACACCGGGGAGCTGTTTTTT
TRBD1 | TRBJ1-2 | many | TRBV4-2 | CASSQRQGAGYGYTF | TGTGCCAGCAGCCAACGGCAGGGGGCTGGCTATGGCTACACCTTC
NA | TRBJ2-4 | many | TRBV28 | CASSLNSGKNIQYF | TGTGCCAGCAGTTTGAACAGTGGGAAAAACATTCAGTACTTC
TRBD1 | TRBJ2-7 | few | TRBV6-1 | CASTPRQGVYEQYF | TGTGCCAGCACCCCGAGACAGGGGGTCTACGAGCAGTACTTC
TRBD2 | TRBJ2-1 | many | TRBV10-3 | CAISGVREDEQFF | TGTGCCATCAGTGGTGTGCGGGAGGATGAGCAGTTCTTC
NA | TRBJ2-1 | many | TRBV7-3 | CASSRGSHNEQFF | TGTGCCAGCAGCCGTGGGTCACACAATGAGCAGTTCTTC
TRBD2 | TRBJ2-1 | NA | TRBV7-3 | CASSLAGAGYNEQFF | TGTGCCAGCAGCTTAGCGGGAGCGGGCTACAATGAGCAGTTCTTC
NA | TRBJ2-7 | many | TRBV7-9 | CASSVKEVYEQYF | TGTGCCAGCAGCGTGAAAGAGGTCTACGAGCAGTACTTC
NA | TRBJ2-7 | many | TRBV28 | CASSYLREQYF | TGTGCCAGCTCATACCTCAGGGAGCAGTACTTC
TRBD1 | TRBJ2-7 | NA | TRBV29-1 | CSVGGTGVSYEQYF | TGCAGCGTTGGAGGGACAGGGGTTTCCTACGAGCAGTACTTC
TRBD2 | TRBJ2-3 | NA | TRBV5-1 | CASRGGRSTDFTDTQYF | TGCGCCAGCAGAGGCGGGAGGTCTACCGACTTCACAGATACGCAGTATTTT
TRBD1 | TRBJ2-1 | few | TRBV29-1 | CSVKIQGASYNEQFF | TGCAGCGTCAAAATACAGGGGGCCTCCTACAATGAGCAGTTCTTC
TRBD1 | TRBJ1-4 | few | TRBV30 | CAWSSRQGLSEKLFF | TGTGCCTGGAGTAGTAGACAGGGGCTGAGTGAAAAACTGTTTTTT
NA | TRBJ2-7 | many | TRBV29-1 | CSVGSYEQYF | TGCAGCGTTGGAAGCTACGAGCAGTACTTC
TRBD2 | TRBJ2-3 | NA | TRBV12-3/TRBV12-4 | CASCRHVGGLAGGHTQYF | TGTGCCAGCTGTCGACATGTTGGGGGACTAGCGGGAGGCCATACGCAGTATTTT
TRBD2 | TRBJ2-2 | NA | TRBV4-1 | CASSPRLAGEGGELFF | TGCGCCAGCAGCCCAAGACTAGCGGGAGAAGGCGGGGAGCTGTTTTTT
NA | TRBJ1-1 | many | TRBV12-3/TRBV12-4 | CASSFRPRASTEAFF | TGTGCCAGCAGTTTCAGGCCCAGGGCGAGCACTGAAGCTTTCTTT
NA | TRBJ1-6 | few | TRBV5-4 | CASSLTGRNSPLHF | TGTGCCAGCAGCTTGACCGGGAGGAATTCACCCCTCCACTTT
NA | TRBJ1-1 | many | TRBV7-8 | CASSVGPGDTEAFF | TGTGCCAGCAGCGTGGGTCCAGGGGACACTGAAGCTTTCTTT
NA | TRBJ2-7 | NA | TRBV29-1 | CSVESATGLYYEQYF | TGCAGCGTTGAAAGCGCTACTGGGCTTTACTACGAGCAGTACTTC
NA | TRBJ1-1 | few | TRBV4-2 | CASSQEIGREAFF | TGTGCCAGCAGCCAAGAAATTGGGCGTGAAGCTTTCTTT
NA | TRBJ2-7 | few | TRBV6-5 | CASSYSTGGAYEQYF | TGTGCCAGCAGTTACTCGACAGGAGGCGCCTACGAGCAGTACTTC
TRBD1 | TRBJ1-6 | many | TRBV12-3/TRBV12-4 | CASRPQGGNSPLHF | TGTGCCAGCAGACCACAGGGGGGTAATTCACCCCTCCACTTT
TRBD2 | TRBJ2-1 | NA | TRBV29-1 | CSVEGVRGAVNEQFF | TGCAGCGTTGAAGGTGTGCGGGGGGCCGTCAATGAGCAGTTCTTC
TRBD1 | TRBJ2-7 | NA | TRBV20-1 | CSVGVPKQGSHEQYF | TGCAGTGTGGGGGTGCCAAAACAGGGGTCGCACGAGCAGTACTTC
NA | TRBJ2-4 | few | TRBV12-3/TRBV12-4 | CASSSLRRGSRTKNIQYF | TGTGCCAGCAGTTCCCTCCGGAGGGGTTCGAGGACCAAAAACATTCAGTACTTC
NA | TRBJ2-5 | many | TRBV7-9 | CASGRRAEETQYF | TGTGCCAGTGGGCGTAGGGCTGAGGAGACCCAGTACTTC
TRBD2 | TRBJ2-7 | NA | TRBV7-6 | CASASRLAARSYEQYF | TGTGCCAGTGCAAGTCGACTAGCGGCTCGCTCCTACGAGCAGTACTTC
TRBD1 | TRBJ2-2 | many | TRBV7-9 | CASSPSGTGGRGELFF | TGTGCCAGCAGCCCCTCCGGGACAGGGGGCCGCGGGGAGCTGTTTTTT